This section outlines one T cell receptor (beta chain) sequence together with its context. This clonotype has a count of ten or more. The antigen it binds to is not known. No much larger clonotype is one base removed from it; base qualities were not supplied. Genomic DNA was used as template for profiling of TCR beta VDJ combinations and CDR3 sequences. TCR repertoire sequencing was run on an Illumina HiSeq 2000. In the paper's pipeline: Repertoire assessment relied on Simpson's diversity index, CDR3 size and DJ length profiles, and TRBV/TRBJ rearrangement plots. The immunodominant clone was defined as the most abundant DNA sequence in deep sequencing data. CDR3 amino acid sequences were screened for sharing across subjects and were compared with published repertoires and the VDJdb database. TCRdb reanalyzed the raw reads on its own, using fastp at Q25 for trimming and MiXCR for clone calling, and kept in-frame beta chains. Rows are combined by CDR3 protein, so each entry shows the most common genes and DNA. The V and J calls reflect TCRdb's pipeline rather than the authors' work. This sample comprises approximately 150,000 distinct CDR3 sequences, roughly half of them detected only once. Of the sample, around 3.2% is held by the ten largest clones.

This entry is derived from a study of CD8+CD57+ T cells in acquired aplastic anemia (dated by TCRdb to 2016 to 2019). About the study as a whole: On average, sorted CD4+ and CD8+ cells yielded around 3.5 ug of extracted DNA, with a range of 0.2 to 27.4 ug. A CD8+CD57+ expansion meant a frequency higher than the mean frequency seen in healthy subjects.

Flow cytometry had shown CD8+CD57+ cell expansion in the patients selected for sequencing. Every patient had severe acquired aplastic anemia, diagnosed using the International Study of Aplastic Anemia and Agranulocytosis and Camitta criteria. No therapy had been received by the patients at the time of blood sampling. TCR repertoires of sorted CD4+ and CD8+ blood T cells from severe aplastic anemia patients and healthy subjects were deep-sequenced in the study. Patients were enrolled under clinicaltrials.gov protocols 00001620, 01623167, 00001397, 00071045, 00081523 and 00961064 in the USA. Ficoll-Paque density gradient centrifugation was used to isolate peripheral blood mononuclear cells. Before DNA extraction, CD4+ and CD8+ T cells were sorted by FACS or by magnetic beads. Study-level results and caveats: Roughly 31 CD8+ CDR3 sequences were shared between patients and controls but appeared highly expressed in patients and within their immunodominant clones. Patients and healthy controls showed no significant difference in CD8+ Simpson's diversity (P=0.060).

V is clipped by 3 bases and J by 0 bases, and the sequence between their germline boundaries is 6 bases long. Sequences DFQATT (CDR1) and SNEGSKA (CDR2) are obtained from the germline V gene (reference sequence). The cysteine opens and the phenylalanine closes a CDR3 of 14 amino acids. Only the CDR3 DNA is retained, 42 bases long and in frame from the first base. This receptor was taken from a human donor with aplastic anemia. The sample comprised sorted CD4+, CD8+, or CD8+CD57+ T cells (not recorded which) from PBMCs. The chain is made from TRBV20-1 and TRBJ1-6, and perhaps TRBD1 as D gene, on 6 matching bases. The CDR3 in this case is CSARGASYNSPLHF. The DNA is as follows: TGCAGTGCTAGGGGGGCCTCCTATAATTCACCCCTCCACTTT.